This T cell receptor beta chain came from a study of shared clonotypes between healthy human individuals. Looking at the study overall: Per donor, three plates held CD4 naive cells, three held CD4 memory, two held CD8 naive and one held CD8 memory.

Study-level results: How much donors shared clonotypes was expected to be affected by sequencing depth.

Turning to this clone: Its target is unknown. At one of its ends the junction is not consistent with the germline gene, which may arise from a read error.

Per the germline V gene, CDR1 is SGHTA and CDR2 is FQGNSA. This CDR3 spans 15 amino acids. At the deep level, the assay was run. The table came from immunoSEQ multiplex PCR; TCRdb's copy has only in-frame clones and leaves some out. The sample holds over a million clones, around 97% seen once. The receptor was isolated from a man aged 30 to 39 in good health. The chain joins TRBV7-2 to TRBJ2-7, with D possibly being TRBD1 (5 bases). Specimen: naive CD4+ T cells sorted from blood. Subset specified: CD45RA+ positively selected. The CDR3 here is CASSARQSGSFEQYF. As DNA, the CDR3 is TGTGCCAGCAGCGCCCGACAGTCCGGGTCCTTCGAGCAGTACTTC.